Shown below are 7 T cell receptor beta chains from a single sample sequenced in a study of OX40 agonist ivuxolimab in advanced cancers. Profiled with immunoSEQ multiplex PCR; TCRdb holds only in-frame clones, not every one. The data hold 15,000 or so clones, with 75% to 90% observed a single time. Sequenced here: CD4+ or CD8+ T cells sorted from blood, sampled in a trial of the OX40 agonist ivuxolimab. The receptors were gathered from an adult with an advanced solid tumor such as melanoma, head and neck, liver or kidney cancer.

V gene TRBV9 combines with J gene TRBJ2-1; possibly TRBD2 for D (6 bases). In germline, CDR1 is SGDLS, CDR2 YYNGEE. This CDR3 has 15 amino acids. Trimming took off 4 bases at V and 4 bases at J, with 15 bases between the two ends. The CDR3 reads CASSPGGRVYNEQFF. DNA for the CDR3: TGTGCCAGCAGCCCTGGAGGGCGGGTGTACAATGAGCAGTTCTTC.

There are a few counts of this clone. This chain uses TRBV28 with TRBJ2-6, with D hard to call. CDR3 length: 12 residues. V lost 8 bases and J 1 base, leaving 3 bases between the germline ends. The germline CDR1 and CDR2 sequences are MDHEN and SYDVKM. CDR3 bases: TGTGCCAGCGGGTCTGGGGCCAACGTCCTGACTTTC. Amino acids: CASGSGANVLTF. Based on the CDR3 plus reference TRBV28 and TRBJ2-6, the full variable domain is DVKVTQSSRYLVKRTGEKVFLECVQDMDHENMFWYRQDPGLGLRLIYFSYDVKMKEKGDIPEGYSVSREKKERFSLILESASTNQTSMYLCASGSGANVLTFGAGSRLTVL.

V is TRBV19 and J is TRBJ2-5, with TRBD1 as a possible D gene (5 bases). CDR3 length: 14 residues. Trimming removed 5 bases from V and 4 bases from J, with 14 bases in between. Germline CDR1 is LNHDA and CDR2 is SQIVND (reference sequence). The CDR3 is CASSPPGGAETQYF. CDR3 coding DNA: TGTGCCAGTAGTCCCCCGGGTGGGGCAGAGACCCAGTACTTC.

The chain couples TRBV7-9 to TRBJ2-7; no clear D. The CDR3 has 12 amino acids. Per the germline V gene, CDR1 is SEHNR and CDR2 is FQNEAQ (reference sequence). Trimming stripped 1 base from V and 3 bases from J, with 4 bases between. CDR3 sequence: CASSLDVYEQYF. The CDR3 nucleotides are TGTGCCAGCAGCTTAGACGTCTACGAGCAGTACTTC.

By share, this clone ranks as large. This chain uses TRBV18 with TRBJ2-5, with D hard to call. V was cut by 2 bases and J by 5 bases, with 12 bases left in between. The germline CDR1 and CDR2 sequences are KGHSH and LQKENI. The CDR3 runs 14 residues. The DNA for the CDR3 is TGTGCCAGCTCACCAATGGAGCAAACGGAGACCCAGTACTTC. Its protein product is CASSPMEQTETQYF.

In its sample, this clone was seen once. The rearrangement links TRBV11-2 to TRBJ1-1; the D is unclear. The V end lost 1 base, the J end lost 3 bases, and 6 bases lay between the germline ends. CDR3 length: 13 residues. Germline values: CDR1 SGHAT, CDR2 FQNNGV. The CDR3 loop reads CASSLAGYTEAFF. As DNA, the CDR3 is TGTGCCAGCAGCTTAGCTGGGTACACTGAAGCTTTCTTT.

The chain joins TRBV6-5 to TRBJ1-2, with 7 bases identical to TRBD1. The CDR3 is 13 residues long. Per the germline V gene, CDR1 is MNHEY and CDR2 is SVGAGI. V was clipped by 7 bases and J by 8 bases; unmatched bases: 10. CDR3 sequence: CASTYSTGLGYTF. DNA for the CDR3: TGTGCCAGCACCTATTCGACAGGGTTGGGCTACACCTTC.